Sequencing of this T cell receptor (beta chain) was carried out in a study of blood T cell repertoires in COVID-19 (TCRdb year 2020). Concerning the study at large: The collaborator samples originated in the United States, Italy and Spain and spanned the acute and convalescent phases of COVID-19. The sample metadata nearly always contained a de-identified subject ID, COVID-19 status, age in years and sex. The prospective study material was composed of cDNA or gDNA derived from T cells, B-cell-depleted T cells, or PBMCs. The dataset comprised deeply sampled blood TCRbeta repertoires from subjects exposed to, actively infected with, or recovered from COVID-19. Where HLA class I and class II types were available, the types were taken from metadata supplied by the sample provider, not from assay-based typing. The repertoires were made available in a free public database intended to serve as a resource for research on the immune response to SARS-CoV-2. The samples were drawn from two sources: the first 160 participants of the ongoing ImmuneRACE study, and 950 to 1,500 subjects contributed by 6 global collaborators.

Between the V and J ends, shortened by 9 bases and 0 bases respectively, the junction contains 21 bases. For CDR1 and CDR2, the germline V gene lists SGHAT and FQNNGV. There are 18 amino acids in the CDR3, from cysteine to phenylalanine inclusive. CDR3 DNA only is kept here, 54 bases in frame from base 1. On the study overall, not on this receptor specifically: How much clinical and demographic metadata was included differed by source and by participant, and the metadata was provided uncurated.

As regards this clone: This clone's antigen is unknown. Base quality data are lacking; no much larger clone is found one base away.

Each collaborating institution followed its own protocols to collect whole blood in K2EDTA tubes. For TCRbeta analysis, collaborators shipped samples as frozen whole blood, isolated PBMCs, or DNA extracted from either of those sample types. TCRbeta CDR3 regions were amplified from genomic DNA by means of the immunoSEQ Assay, a bias-controlled multiplex PCR. The authors' pipeline ran thus. Within the assay, amplification of reference gene primers was used to estimate how many nucleated cells each sample contained. To quantify the absolute abundance of each unique TCRbeta CDR3 rearrangement, sequence reads were collapsed and filtered. For each sample, productive Simpson clonality was calculated as the square root of Simpson's diversity index over productive rearrangements. TCRdb took over this immuneACCESS table, retaining in-frame rearrangements with V and J assigned. Such tables are incomplete; in checked studies, under half of the missing clones stem from an unresolved V gene, and the remainder is unexplained. That table furnishes V, J and clone size, whereas the DNA furnished D and trimming. A total of more than 95,000 clones appear in this sample, around 90% of them only once. 4.5% to 5.5% of the sample belongs to the ten largest clones.

This TCR was sampled from a human donor in a cohort sampled during active COVID-19. The chain uses TRBV11-2 and TRBJ2-6; TRBD2 is a weak D gene call, 5 bases matching. The sequenced sample consisted of peripheral blood. The CDR3 corresponds to CARVTGAEASSGANVLTF. The sequenced DNA is TGTGCCAGGGTCACCGGTGCGGAGGCAAGCTCTGGGGCCAACGTCCTGACTTTC.